This record concerns one T cell receptor (delta chain) sequence. What it binds is unknown. Germline assignment: CDR1 TSWWSYY and CDR2 QGS. Trimming removed 1 base from V and 0 bases from J; junction bases left unmatched: 24. This CDR3 has 23 amino acids. RNA was extracted from the cells and then reverse transcribed. Multiplex PCR used pooled V-gene forward primers and a constant-region reverse primer to amplify CDR3s. TCRdb reprocessed the multiplex PCR reads using CATT. The sample contains 80,000 or so delta-chain clones, about 38% of which appear only once. After alphabeta T cell depletion, CD3+ Vdelta1+ Vdelta2- thymocytes were sorted. Vdelta1+ thymocyte sorts reached between roughly 96% and 99.6% purity. These data originate in a study of Vδ1+ human thymocytes. Study findings and constraints: Around 20% of thymic delta-chain sequences were Vdelta2, with few Vdelta3, unlike blood Vdelta1+ controls. Thymic TRG and TRD repertoires appeared highly polyclonal, with Gaussian CDR3 length distributions.

The material sequenced was Vdelta1+ gamma-delta thymocytes from the thymus. Noted subset: FACS-sorted CD3+ TCRalphabeta- TCRVdelta1+ TCRVdelta2- thymocytes. The chain combines TRDV1 with TRDJ1, with 9 positions matching TRDD2. This clonotype originated in a boy less than two years old who had congenital heart surgery. CDR3 residues: CALGERAFLLGTGDPRYTDKLIF. The CDR3, as DNA: TGTGCTCTTGGGGAACGCGCCTTCCTACTGGGTACTGGGGATCCCAGGTACACCGATAAACTCATCTTT.